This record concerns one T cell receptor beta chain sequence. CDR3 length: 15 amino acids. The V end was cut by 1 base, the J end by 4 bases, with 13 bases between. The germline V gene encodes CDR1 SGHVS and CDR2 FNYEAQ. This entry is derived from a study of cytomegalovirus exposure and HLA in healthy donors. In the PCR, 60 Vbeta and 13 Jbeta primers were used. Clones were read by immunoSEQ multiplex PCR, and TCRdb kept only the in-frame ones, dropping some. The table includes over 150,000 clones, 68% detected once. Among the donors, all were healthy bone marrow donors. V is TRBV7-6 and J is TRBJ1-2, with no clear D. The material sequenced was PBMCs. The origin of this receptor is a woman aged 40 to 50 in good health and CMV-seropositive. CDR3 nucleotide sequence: TGTGCCAGCAGCTTAGGGCCGGGTGGGAGCTATGGCTACACCTTC. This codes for CASSLGPGGSYGYTF.